What follows are 17 T cell receptor beta chains derived from one specimen sequenced in a study of shared clonotypes between healthy human individuals. Measured with immunoSEQ multiplex PCR; TCRdb has only the in-frame clones, and not every one. The sample has fewer than 1.6 million clones, 98% to 99% seen once; the top ten hold 0.36%. What was sequenced was naive CD4+ T cells sorted from blood. This sample's subset: CD45RA+ positively selected. Source of these receptors: a man aged 25-45 years in good health.

This clone showed up just once. V is TRBV27 and J is TRBJ2-2; D gene ambiguous. Germline CDR1 is MNHEY and CDR2 is SMNVEV (reference sequence). Trimming left V 5 bases short and J 7 bases short, with 11 bases between. The CDR3 spans 13 residues. CDR3 loop: CASSPRRIGELFF. The CDR3 DNA follows: TGTGCCAGCAGTCCCCGACGAATCGGGGAGCTGTTTTTT.

The chain joins TRBV15 to TRBJ2-3; 13 bases match TRBD2. Germline lookup yields CDR1 LNHNV and CDR2 YYDKDF (reference sequence). The V and J ends lost 4 bases and 0 bases, in that order; junction bases with no gene match: 19. This CDR3 is built from 22 residues. CDR3: CATSTKGTSGMTDFTSTDTQYF. The CDR3 bases are TGTGCCACCAGCACCAAAGGGACTAGCGGGATGACCGACTTTACTAGCACAGATACGCAGTATTTT.

In the case of this clone: This sample includes further DNA sequences coding for the same CDR3. The gene calls are TRBV18 and TRBJ2-3, with D possibly TRBD1 on 6 matching bases. The length of the CDR3 is 13 residues. The germline V and J ends were trimmed by 6 bases and 3 bases, with 10 bases remaining between them. Germline values: CDR1 KGHSH, CDR2 LQKENI. The DNA of the CDR3 is TGTGCCAGCTCCCCCAGGGGAACAGATACGCAGTATTTT. Amino acid sequence: CASSPRGTDTQYF.

V and J are TRBV5-6 and TRBJ2-2, with 8 bases aligning to TRBD2. Unmatched junction bases numbered 7, after V lost 4 bases and J lost 2 bases. Looked up from germline, CDR1 is SGHDT and CDR2 is YYEEEE. The CDR3 spans 16 residues. CDR3 sequence reads: CASSGSGRGNTGELFF. In DNA form, the CDR3 reads TGTGCCAGCAGCGGAAGCGGGAGAGGTAACACCGGGGAGCTGTTTTTT.

The gene calls are TRBV6-1 and TRBJ2-7; the D gene is possibly TRBD1 (6 bases). The V end lost 7 bases, the J end lost 5 bases, and 18 bases lay between the germline ends. CDR1 MNHNS and CDR2 SASEGT come from the germline V gene. This CDR3 region has 14 residues. The CDR3 region has the DNA TGTGCCAGCACTCCGGGGACAATTATGAACGAGCAGTACTTC. It is translated as CASTPGTIMNEQYF.

The chain links TRBV5-4 to TRBJ2-7, with D possibly TRBD2 on 5 matching bases. Germline V gene lookup returns CDR1 SGHNT and CDR2 YYREEE (reference sequence). Deletions cut 5 bases from V and 2 bases from J, with 14 bases between. The CDR3 length is 14 residues. The DNA of the CDR3 is TGTGCCAGCAGTGCCTCCTCCGGGGCCTACGAGCAGTACTTC. This translates into CASSASSGAYEQYF.

Worth noting for this clone: The same CDR3 can be traced to other DNA sequences in this sample. The chain couples TRBV5-1 to TRBJ2-3; D call uncertain. This CDR3 is 15 amino acids long. V was clipped by 0 bases and J by 0 bases, with 8 bases between them. CDR1 is SGHRS, CDR2 YFSETQ, per germline. The CDR3 coding sequence is TGCGCCAGCAGCTTGGACGGCACTAGCACAGATACGCAGTATTTT. It codes for CASSLDGTSTDTQYF.

The CDR3 reads CASSLGTLNTEAFF. The CDR3 DNA follows: TGTGCCAGCAGCTTGGGGACACTGAACACTGAAGCTTTCTTT. This sequence joins TRBV5-5 and TRBJ1-1; D may be TRBD1 (5 bases). Germline values: CDR1 SGHKS, CDR2 YYEKEE (reference sequence). The CDR3 spans 14 residues. Trimming removed 0 bases from V and 0 bases from J, with 6 bases in between.

The CDR3 DNA follows: TGTGCCAGCAGCTTGGGGAAGGACAGGGTGGCGGAGACCCAGTACTTC. Its translation: CASSLGKDRVAETQYF. J is TRBJ2-5 and V is TRBV5-4; 8 bases are a match to TRBD1. Germline V lookup: CDR1 SGHNT, CDR2 YYREEE (reference sequence). The CDR3 extends over 16 amino acids. The V gene end was trimmed by 0 bases and the J gene end by 5 bases; junction bases not matched to a gene: 9.

The CDR3 DNA reads TGCAGCGTTCAAGCGGGACCGAACTATGGCTACACCTTC. The encoded protein is CSVQAGPNYGYTF. The genes are TRBV29-1 and TRBJ1-2; D is possibly TRBD1 (5 bases). CDR1 is SQVTM and CDR2 is ANQGSEA in the germline V gene. The V end was cut by 5 bases, the J end by 2 bases, with 12 bases between. The CDR3 has 13 residues.

This rearrangement joins TRBV9 to TRBJ1-2; D unclear. The V gene's germline CDR1 is SGDLS and CDR2 YYNGEE. Deletions cut 4 bases from V and 3 bases from J, with 10 bases between. The CDR3 length is 13 residues. CDR3 region: CASSFGSDYGYTF. In DNA, the CDR3 is TGTGCCAGCAGCTTCGGCAGCGACTATGGCTACACCTTC.

Only one count was recorded for this clone. The chain joins TRBV5-4 to TRBJ2-3, with D tentatively TRBD2 (6 bases). The CDR3 totals 14 residues. Trimming left V 7 bases short and J 5 bases short, with 17 bases between. Germline V gene sequence: CDR1 SGHNT, CDR2 YYREEE (reference sequence). Here the CDR3 DNA reads TGTGCCAGCCGGAGGCGGGAAGGGGTAGATACGCAGTATTTT. This sequence encodes CASRRREGVDTQYF.

The chain joins TRBV11-2 to TRBJ2-1, with 11 bases matching TRBD2. J lost 3 bases, V lost 5 bases, and 15 bases had no gene match. This CDR3 spans 19 amino acids. CDR1 is SGHAT and CDR2 is FQNNGV in the germline V gene. CDR3 loop: CASSPRRRRTSGSYNEQFF. As DNA, the CDR3 is TGTGCCAGCAGCCCTAGACGGAGACGAACTAGCGGGAGCTACAATGAGCAGTTCTTC.

V usage is TRBV30 and J usage is TRBJ2-7, with TRBD1 identical over 11 bases. The CDR3 extends over 14 amino acids. Germline-derived CDR1 and CDR2 are GTSNPN and SVGIG (reference sequence). The J segment lost 4 bases and the V segment lost 4 bases, leaving 6 bases of the junction unmatched. For the CDR3, the DNA is TGTGCCTGGAAATGGACAGGGGGCGTGTACGAGCAGTACTTC. It codes for CAWKWTGGVYEQYF.

V and J are TRBV7-9 and TRBJ2-3, with 10 bases matching TRBD2. The trim removed 5 bases at V and 4 bases at J, leaving 6 bases unmatched. Germline CDR1 and CDR2: SEHNR and FQNEAQ (reference sequence). The CDR3 has 15 amino acids. CDR3 sequence reads: CASSLLAGGADTQYF. In DNA, the CDR3 is TGTGCCAGCAGCCTATTAGCGGGAGGAGCAGATACGCAGTATTTT.

The chain has TRBV30 and TRBJ2-2, with TRBD2 as a possible D gene (6 bases). CDR3 size: 16 residues. The V and J ends lost 0 bases and 0 bases respectively, with 11 bases between them. CDR1 GTSNPN and CDR2 SVGIG come from the germline V gene (reference sequence). As DNA, the CDR3 is TGTGCCTGGAGTGTATTCGGGAGCTCGAACACCGGGGAGCTGTTTTTT. Translating gives CAWSVFGSSNTGELFF.

This chain connects TRBV7-2 to TRBJ1-1; the D is unclear. V lost 1 base, J lost 3 bases, and 6 bases lay in between. Germline V gene data show CDR1 as SGHTA and CDR2 as FQGNSA. The length of the CDR3 is 13 residues. CDR3 sequence: CASSLESYTEAFF. In DNA form, the CDR3 reads TGTGCCAGCAGCTTAGAATCCTACACTGAAGCTTTCTTT.